The present T cell receptor (beta chain) was sequenced within a study of blood T cells in healthy people across ages. Study-wide results and caveats: What prevented conclusive comparison of naive and antigen-experienced cells was that PBMCs were unsorted.

Together with a sample-barcoded 5' primer, a J-beta primer mix was included in a second PCR lasting roughly 6 to 12 cycles. Every molecule of cDNA carried a tag from a template-switch adaptor with 12 random nucleotides. TCRdb recomputed calls from the 5' RACE reads with MiXCR, one row per CDR3 protein. The sample shows almost 550,000 distinct CDR3 sequences, around 24% of them seen only once. This CDR3 has 14 amino acids. Trimming cost V 6 bases and J 2 bases, with 14 bases left between them. On this clonotype: The antigen is undetermined.

These data also featured in a second study, about T cells of mothers and their children. That work adds: A few mothers and their six children, all healthy Caucasians, donated.

The rearrangement joins TRBV12-3 or TRBV12-4 to TRBJ2-7; weak D call: TRBD2 (7 bases). The sample consisted of blood. The source is a boy between 10 and 17 years old in good health. This chain's CDR3 is CASRRFGGPYEQYF. The CDR3 DNA is TGTGCCAGCAGAAGATTCGGGGGGCCCTACGAGCAGTACTTC.